This TCR beta chain was sequenced for a study of neoadjuvant anti-PD-1 for oral cavity cancer. Sample time point: after neoadjuvant nivolumab, at surgical resection. Patients had HPV-negative, locally advanced oral cavity squamous cell carcinoma. The CDR3 loop spans 14 amino acids. Germline V gives CDR1 SGHRS, CDR2 YFSETQ. With 5 bases clipped from V and 5 bases from J, the junction kept 6 bases outside the gene matches. Sequenced by immunoSEQ multiplex PCR; TCRdb stores in-frame clones only, minus some. Found here are around 37,000 clones, around two fifths of them singletons; the top ten hold 15% to 20%.

The chain has TRBV5-1 and TRBJ2-2, with TRBD1 identical over 7 bases. The sequence came from a person aged 35-79 years with oral cavity squamous cell carcinoma. Sequenced here: tumor tissue, sampled after nivolumab (anti-PD-1) treatment. Here the CDR3 reads CASRGGLGTGELFF. DNA for the CDR3: TGCGCCAGCAGAGGGGGCCTGGGTACCGGGGAGCTGTTTTTT.